This TCR beta chain was sequenced during a study of T-cell reconstitution after alpha-beta-depleted transplantation in children. Trimming stripped 2 bases from V and 0 bases from J, with 5 bases between. CDR1 and CDR2 (germline): SGHTA, FQGNSA. The CDR3 spans 14 residues. Preparing the TCRbeta library involved the use of unique molecular identifiers. TCRdb reprocessed the PCR reads with MiXCR, giving one entry per CDR3 protein. This sample has 600,000 to 700,000 distinct CDR3 sequences; roughly 17% occur once, and the top ten carry under 1.2%. Source: PBMCs from the stem cell graft donor, taken from the stem cell graft. The J gene is TRBJ2-4, the V gene TRBV7-2; D uncertain. The TCR was taken from a human donor who donated a stem cell graft to a child with acute myeloid leukemia. The CDR3 DNA sequence: TGTGCCAGCAGCTTACTTATAGCCAAAAACATTCAGTACTTC. It is translated as CASSLLIAKNIQYF.